This T cell receptor beta chain was sequenced in a study of regulatory T cells in long-lasting Graves disease (dated by TCRdb to about 2021). About the full investigation: Persistent Graves' disease was defined as persistently positive TSH receptor autoantibodies together with antithyroid drug treatment for over 5 years. Peripheral blood TCR sequencing and RNA sequencing compared persistent Graves' disease patients with newly diagnosed Graves' disease patients. The study was conducted in China and was registered as a clinical trial. A total of roughly 35 samples were covered by TCR sequencing, comprising around 13 persistent and about 20 newly diagnosed Graves' disease patients. Antithyroid drugs had been taken for around 9.8 years on average by persistent Graves' disease patients in the clinical cohort.

Findings and caveats that apply to the study as a whole: Persistent disease showed preferential use of TRBV28, TRBJ1-2 and TRBJ2-5, whereas newly diagnosed disease favored TRBV20-1 and TRBJ2-1. The small sample size was acknowledged by the authors as a limitation that may reduce accuracy. Persistent Graves' disease patients showed lower TCR Shannon entropy and fewer highly expanded clones than newly diagnosed patients, suggesting clonal expansion. Persistent patients shared more public clonotypes among themselves (around 2,700) than newly diagnosed patients did (about 970). Because the primary lesion, thyroid tissue, could not be accessed, the study looked at peripheral blood alone. Sequencing and analysis were restricted to the TCR beta chain.

This clonotype was observed many times. The antigen it binds to is not known. Base qualities are not recorded, but no much larger clone differs from it by a single base. The sample's time point, from its label and the paper: persistent/refractory GD, antithyroid drugs over 5 years with positive TRAb. For both TCR sequencing and RNA sequencing, RNA was extracted from PBMCs using TRIzol. The diagnosis of Graves' disease was made according to American Thyroid Association guidelines. Patients for the study were recruited at an endocrinology department in Xi'an, China. From each patient, around 8.3 milliliters of peripheral blood was collected into an EDTA anticoagulant tube. PBMCs were isolated by Ficoll Paque Plus density gradient separation without further T cell sorting. RNA quality was checked with an Agilent 2100 Bioanalyzer and agarose gel, and concentration with a NanoDrop 2000. CDR3 length: 14 amino acids, cysteine to phenylalanine. Only the CDR3 part of the read is kept: 42 bases, read in frame from the first base. Trimming takes 5 bases off V and 7 bases off J; junction bases not matched to a gene: 4. CDR1 and CDR2 are read off the germline V gene as ENHRY and SYGVKD.

Receptor amplification or capture employed multiplex PCR. Instrument on record: Illumina HiSeq 4000. To build TCR beta libraries, CDR3 regions were amplified by Arm-PCR using iRepertoire HTBI primers. PCR products were gel purified before sequencing. As for how the authors treated the data: Gene usage analysis of CDR3 amino acid clonotypes used the approximately 62 TRBV and 14 TRBJ segments found across samples. COPE and FqMerger were used to merge the filtered high-quality paired reads into contigs. Contigs were aligned with BLAST to IMGT TRBV, TRBD and TRBJ reference genes, and CDR3 was defined per IMGT. Any clonotype with a frequency above 0.1% was classified as a highly expanded clone. Repertoire diversity was measured by Shannon entropy, and V-J evenness by the Gini coefficient. A clonotype was considered public if more than one individual shared it. The public sequencing data were trimmed at Q25 with fastp and processed into clonotypes with MiXCR by TCRdb, which kept only in-frame beta chains. Rows with one shared CDR3 protein collapse into an entry with the most common genes and DNA. V and J calls and clone size were set by TCRdb, not the authors. The sample yields 300,000 to 350,000 distinct CDR3 sequences; 20% were counted once. Of the sample, 25% to 30% falls within the top ten clones.

The sample was peripheral blood mononuclear cells (PBMCs), taken when the disease was refractory, from a patient treated with antithyroid drugs. The V and J genes are TRBV10-3 and TRBJ1-4; TRBD1 fits 10 bases in the junction. This TCR came from a female donor with Graves disease. CDR3 reads: CAISPGQGTEKLFF. DNA sequence: TGTGCCATCAGTCCGGGACAGGGGACTGAAAAACTGTTTTTT.